This T cell receptor (beta chain) was recorded in a study of blood T cells in healthy people across ages. Study-wide findings and caveats: Estimated diversity, derived from one million T cells, was regarded as an underestimate. A strong correlation was found between TCR beta diversity and the percentage of naive T cells.

Trimming removed 4 bases from V and 6 bases from J; junction bases left unmatched: 4. CDR3 size: 15 residues. Germline V gene sequence: CDR1 SGHNT, CDR2 YYREEE (reference sequence). Per sample, no less than 5 micrograms of total RNA were extracted. On this clonotype itself: Its antigen is not identified.

Primers used in a second PCR of roughly 6 to 11 cycles were a sample-barcoded 5' primer and a J-beta primer mix. MiXCR, run by TCRdb on the 5' RACE reads, gives a single entry per CDR3 protein. The sample holds hundreds of thousands of distinct CDR3 sequences, about 30% seen once. This TCR was sampled from a woman older than 75 in good health. Material for sequencing was blood. This chain joins TRBV5-4 and TRBJ1-6; 10 nucleotides agree with TRBD1. The CDR3 sequence is CASSVRDRGNSPLHF. The CDR3 DNA sequence: TGTGCCAGCAGCGTCCGGGACAGGGGTAATTCACCCCTCCACTTT. Full variable domain (missing parts from reference TRBV5-4 and TRBJ1-6): ETGVTQSPTHLIKTRGQQVTLRCSSQSGHNTVSWYQQALGQGPQFIFQYYREEENGRGNFPPRFSGLQFPNYSSELNVNALELDDSALYLCASSVRDRGNSPLHFGNGTRLTVT.